Listed below are T cell receptor beta chains from one sample, sequenced in a study of blood T cell repertoires in COVID-19. TCRdb's table, derived via immunoSEQ multiplex PCR, lists solely in-frame clones and lacks some. Of around 170,000 clones detected, about 89% appear once; the ten largest clones hold 1.9%. The sample consisted of peripheral blood. Receptor source: a man in his late teens or twenties who had recovered from COVID-19. The CDR3 runs from the conserved cysteine through the conserved F or W. D genes are given only for firm matches. Size is omitted from some rows. Given values are once, few, many or a class for expanded clones.

d_gene,v_gene,abundance,j_gene,CDR3nt,CDR3aa
.,TRBV2,.,TRBJ2-6,TGTGCCAGCAGTGTGGAGGGTCTGACATCTGGGGCCAACGTCCTGACTTTC,CASSVEGLTSGANVLTF
.,TRBV24-1,.,TRBJ1-1,TGTGCCACCAGTGATTTAGGAGGCACTGAAGCTTTCTTT,CATSDLGGTEAFF
.,TRBV5-4,.,TRBJ2-1,TGTGCCAGCAGCTTGCGCGGGGCCTACAATGAGCAGTTCTTC,CASSLRGAYNEQFF
.,TRBV9,.,TRBJ1-3,TGTGCCAGCAGCGTAAGACCGGACATCTCTGGAAACACCATATATTTT,CASSVRPDISGNTIYF
.,TRBV5-8,.,TRBJ2-7,TGTGCCAGCAGCTCAGGCTCTGATTTCTACGAGCAGTACTTC,CASSSGSDFYEQYF
TRBD1,TRBV5-1,once,TRBJ2-7,TGCGCCAGCAGCTTGGGGACATCAGGGGGATTCTACGAGCAGTACTTC,CASSLGTSGGFYEQYF
TRBD2,TRBV5-4,.,TRBJ2-2,TGTGCCAGCAGCTTGTGGGGGGGGACTGGGTACACCGGGGAGCTGTTTTTT,CASSLWGGTGYTGELFF
TRBD2,TRBV6-5,.,TRBJ2-5,TGTGCCAGCACCTGGACTAGCGGAGAGACCCAGTACTTC,CASTWTSGETQYF
.,TRBV5-6,once,TRBJ1-2,TGTGCCAGCAGCCCCCCGGAGTACCCTAACTATGGCTACACCTTC,CASSPPEYPNYGYTF
.,TRBV9,.,TRBJ2-2,TGTGCCAGCAGCGTAGCGGAAGGGAGCACCGGGGAGCTGTTTTTT,CASSVAEGSTGELFF
.,TRBV3-1/TRBV3-2,few,TRBJ1-1,TGTGCCAGCAGCCAAGATGACAGACCGAACACTGAAGCTTTCTTT,CASSQDDRPNTEAFF
TRBD2,TRBV11-3,.,TRBJ2-1,TGTGCCAGCAGTACCCGGACTAGCTTGGCCAATGAGCAGTTCTTC,CASSTRTSLANEQFF
TRBD1,TRBV27,.,TRBJ2-7,TGTGCCAGCAGTGGGACAGGGGGGATCTACGAGCAGTACTTC,CASSGTGGIYEQYF
.,TRBV6-2/TRBV6-3,.,TRBJ1-3,TGTGCCAGCAGTTACCACCAGACAGGTCCAGACTCTGGAAACACCATATATTTT,CASSYHQTGPDSGNTIYF
.,TRBV5-1,.,TRBJ2-1,TGCGCCAGCAGCTTCTCCTATGAGCAGTTCTTC,CASSFSYEQFF
.,TRBV10-3,.,TRBJ2-1,TGTGCCACCACACTTGTGGCGGGCAATGAGCAGTTCTTC,CATTLVAGNEQFF
.,TRBV18,.,TRBJ1-5,TGTGCCAGCTCATACAAAGGCAATCAGCCCCAGCATTTT,CASSYKGNQPQHF
.,TRBV7-6,.,TRBJ2-2,TGTGCCAGCAGCTCAACTACAGGGTCGTCCGGGGAGCTGTTTTTT,CASSSTTGSSGELFF